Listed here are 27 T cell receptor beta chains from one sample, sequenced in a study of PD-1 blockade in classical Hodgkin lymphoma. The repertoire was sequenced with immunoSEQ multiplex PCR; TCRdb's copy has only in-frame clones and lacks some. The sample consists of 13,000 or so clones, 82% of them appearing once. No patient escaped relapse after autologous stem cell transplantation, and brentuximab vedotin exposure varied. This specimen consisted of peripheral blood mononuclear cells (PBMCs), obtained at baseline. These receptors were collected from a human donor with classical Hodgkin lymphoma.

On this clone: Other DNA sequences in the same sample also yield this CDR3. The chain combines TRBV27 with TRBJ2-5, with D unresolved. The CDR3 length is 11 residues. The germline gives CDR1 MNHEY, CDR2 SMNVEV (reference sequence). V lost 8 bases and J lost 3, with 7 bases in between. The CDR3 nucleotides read TGTGCCAGCGGGGTAAAAGAGACCCAGTACTTC. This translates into CASGVKETQYF.

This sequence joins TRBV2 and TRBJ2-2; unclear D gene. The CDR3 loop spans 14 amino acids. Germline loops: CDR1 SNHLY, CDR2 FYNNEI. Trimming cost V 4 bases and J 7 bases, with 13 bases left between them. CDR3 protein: CASSGQDRIGELFF. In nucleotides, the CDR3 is TGTGCCAGCAGTGGGCAGGATCGTATCGGGGAGCTGTTTTTT.

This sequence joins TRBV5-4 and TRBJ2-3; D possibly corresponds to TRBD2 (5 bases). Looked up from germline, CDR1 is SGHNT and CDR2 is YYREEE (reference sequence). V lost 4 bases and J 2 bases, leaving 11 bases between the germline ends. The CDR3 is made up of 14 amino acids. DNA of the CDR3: TGTGCCAGCAGCCCGGACTTTTCCACAGATACGCAGTATTTT. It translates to CASSPDFSTDTQYF.

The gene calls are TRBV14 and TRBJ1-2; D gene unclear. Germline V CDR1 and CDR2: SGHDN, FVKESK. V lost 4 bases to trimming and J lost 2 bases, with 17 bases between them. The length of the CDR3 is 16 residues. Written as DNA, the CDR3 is TGTGCCAGCAGCCCGAAGAAGGGTTCTGAGAACTATGGCTACACCTTC. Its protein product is CASSPKKGSENYGYTF.

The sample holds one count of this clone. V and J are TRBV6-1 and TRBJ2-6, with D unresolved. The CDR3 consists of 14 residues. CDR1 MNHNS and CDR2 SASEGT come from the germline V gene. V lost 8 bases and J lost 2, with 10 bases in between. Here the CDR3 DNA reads TGTGCCAGCTACGTCGGGCCTGGGGCCAACGTCCTGACTTTC. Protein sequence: CASYVGPGANVLTF.

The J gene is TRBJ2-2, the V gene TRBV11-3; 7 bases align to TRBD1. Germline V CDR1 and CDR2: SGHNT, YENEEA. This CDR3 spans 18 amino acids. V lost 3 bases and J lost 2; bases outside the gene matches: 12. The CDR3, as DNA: TGTGCCAGCAGCTTTTCGCGAATTGGACAGGTTAACACCGGGGAGCTGTTTTTT. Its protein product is CASSFSRIGQVNTGELFF.

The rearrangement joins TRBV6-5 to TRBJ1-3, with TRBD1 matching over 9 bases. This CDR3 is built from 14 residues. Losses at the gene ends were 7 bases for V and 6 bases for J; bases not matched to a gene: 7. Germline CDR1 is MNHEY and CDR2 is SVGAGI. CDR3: CASKEQGAKNTIYF. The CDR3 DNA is TGTGCCAGCAAAGAACAGGGGGCAAAAAACACCATATATTTT.

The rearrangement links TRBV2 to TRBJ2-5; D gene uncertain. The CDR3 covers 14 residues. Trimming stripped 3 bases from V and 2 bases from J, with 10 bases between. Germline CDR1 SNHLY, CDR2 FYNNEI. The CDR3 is CASSDTPPQETQYF. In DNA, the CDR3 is TGTGCCAGCAGTGATACGCCGCCTCAAGAGACCCAGTACTTC. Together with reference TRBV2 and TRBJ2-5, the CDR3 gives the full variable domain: EPEVTQTPSHQVTQMGQEVILRCVPISNHLYFYWYRQILGQKVEFLVSFYNNEISEKSEIFDDQFSVERPDGSNFTLKIRSTKLEDSAMYFCASSDTPPQETQYFGPGTRLLVL.

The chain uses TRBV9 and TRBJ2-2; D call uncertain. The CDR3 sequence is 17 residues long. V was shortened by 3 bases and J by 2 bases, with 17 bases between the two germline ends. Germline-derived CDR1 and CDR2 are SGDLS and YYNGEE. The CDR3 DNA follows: TGTGCCAGCAGCGCCCCGCGGAAGGCGCGCAACACCGGGGAGCTGTTTTTT. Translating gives CASSAPRKARNTGELFF. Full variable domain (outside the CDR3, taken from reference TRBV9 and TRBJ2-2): DSGVTQTPKHLITATGQRVTLRCSPRSGDLSVYWYQQSLDQGLQFLIQYYNGEERAKGNILERFSAQQFPDLHSELNLSSLELGDSALYFCASSAPRKARNTGELFFGEGSRLTVL.

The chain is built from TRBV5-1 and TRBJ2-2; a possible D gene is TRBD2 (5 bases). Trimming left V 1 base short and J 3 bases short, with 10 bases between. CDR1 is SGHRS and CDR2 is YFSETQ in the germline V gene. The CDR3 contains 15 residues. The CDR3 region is CASSLIGLDTGELFF. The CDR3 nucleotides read TGCGCCAGCAGCTTGATAGGACTCGACACCGGGGAGCTGTTTTTT.

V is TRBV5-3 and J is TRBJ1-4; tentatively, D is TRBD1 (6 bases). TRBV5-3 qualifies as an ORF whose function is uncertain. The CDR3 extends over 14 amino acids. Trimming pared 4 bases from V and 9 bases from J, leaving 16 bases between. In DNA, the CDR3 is TGTGCCAGAAGCGACGGAGAACAGGGAAAAAAACTGTTTTTT. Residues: CARSDGEQGKKLFF.

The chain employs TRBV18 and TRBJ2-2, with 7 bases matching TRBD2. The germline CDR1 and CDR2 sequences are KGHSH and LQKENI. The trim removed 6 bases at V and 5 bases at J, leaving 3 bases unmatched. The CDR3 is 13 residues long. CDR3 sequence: CASSDSGTGELFF. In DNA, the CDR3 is TGTGCCAGCTCGGATAGCGGGACCGGGGAGCTGTTTTTT.

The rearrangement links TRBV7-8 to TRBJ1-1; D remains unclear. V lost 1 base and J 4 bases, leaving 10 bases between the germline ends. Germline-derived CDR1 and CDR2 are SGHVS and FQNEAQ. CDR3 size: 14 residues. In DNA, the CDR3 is TGTGCCAGCAGCTTAGGTGGCAACCCCACTGAAGCTTTCTTT. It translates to CASSLGGNPTEAFF.

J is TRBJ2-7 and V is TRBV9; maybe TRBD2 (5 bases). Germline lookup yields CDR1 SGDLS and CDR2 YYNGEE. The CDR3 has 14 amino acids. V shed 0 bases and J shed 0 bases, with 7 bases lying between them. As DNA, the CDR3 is TGTGCCAGCAGCGTAGAGGAGGTCTCCTACGAGCAGTACTTC. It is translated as CASSVEEVSYEQYF.

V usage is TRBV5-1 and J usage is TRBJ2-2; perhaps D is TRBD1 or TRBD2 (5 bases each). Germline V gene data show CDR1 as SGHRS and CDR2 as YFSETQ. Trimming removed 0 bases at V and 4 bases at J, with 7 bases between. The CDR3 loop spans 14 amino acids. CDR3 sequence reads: CASSLGDATGELFF. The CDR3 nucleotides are TGCGCCAGCAGCTTGGGGGACGCCACCGGGGAGCTGTTTTTT.

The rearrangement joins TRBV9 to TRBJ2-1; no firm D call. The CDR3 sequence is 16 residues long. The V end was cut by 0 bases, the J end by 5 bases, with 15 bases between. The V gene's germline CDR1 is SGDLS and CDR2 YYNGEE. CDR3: CASSVGSLLPHNEQFF. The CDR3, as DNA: TGTGCCAGCAGCGTAGGAAGCCTCCTCCCCCACAATGAGCAGTTCTTC.

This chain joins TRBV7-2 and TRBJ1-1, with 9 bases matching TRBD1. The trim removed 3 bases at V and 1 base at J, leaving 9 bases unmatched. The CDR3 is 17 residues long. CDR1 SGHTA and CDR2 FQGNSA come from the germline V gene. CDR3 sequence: CASSLIGHRGPNTEAFF. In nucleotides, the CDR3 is TGTGCCAGCAGCTTGATCGGACACAGGGGGCCGAACACTGAAGCTTTCTTT. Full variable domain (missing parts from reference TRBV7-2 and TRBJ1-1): GAGVSQSPSNKVTEKGKDVELRCDPISGHTALYWYRQSLGQGLEFLIYFQGNSAPDKSGLPSDRFSAERTGGSVSTLTIQRTQQEDSAVYLCASSLIGHRGPNTEAFFGQGTRLTVV.

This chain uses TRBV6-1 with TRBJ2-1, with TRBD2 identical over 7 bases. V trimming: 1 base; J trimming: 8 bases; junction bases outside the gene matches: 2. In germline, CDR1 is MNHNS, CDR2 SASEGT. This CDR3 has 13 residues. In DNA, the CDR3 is TGTGCCAGCAGTGAAGAAGCGGGATATGAGCAGTTCTTC. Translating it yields CASSEEAGYEQFF.

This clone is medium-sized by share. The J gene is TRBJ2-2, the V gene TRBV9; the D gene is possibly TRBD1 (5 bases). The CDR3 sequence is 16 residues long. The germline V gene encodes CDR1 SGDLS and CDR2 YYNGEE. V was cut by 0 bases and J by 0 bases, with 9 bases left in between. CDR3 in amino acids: CASSVGWGANTGELFF. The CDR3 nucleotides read TGTGCCAGCAGCGTAGGATGGGGCGCGAACACCGGGGAGCTGTTTTTT.

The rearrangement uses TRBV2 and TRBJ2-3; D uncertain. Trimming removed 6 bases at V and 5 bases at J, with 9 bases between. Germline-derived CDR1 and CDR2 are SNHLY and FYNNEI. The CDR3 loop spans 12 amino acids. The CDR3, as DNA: TGTGCCAGCAGGCGATATATAGATACGCAGTATTTT. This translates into CASRRYIDTQYF.

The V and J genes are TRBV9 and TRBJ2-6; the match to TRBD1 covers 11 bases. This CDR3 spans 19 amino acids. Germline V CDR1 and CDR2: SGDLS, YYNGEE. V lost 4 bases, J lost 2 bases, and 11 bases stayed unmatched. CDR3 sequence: CASSPLRGQGVTGANVLTF. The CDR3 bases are TGTGCCAGCAGCCCCCTTCGGGGACAGGGGGTTACTGGGGCCAACGTCCTGACTTTC.

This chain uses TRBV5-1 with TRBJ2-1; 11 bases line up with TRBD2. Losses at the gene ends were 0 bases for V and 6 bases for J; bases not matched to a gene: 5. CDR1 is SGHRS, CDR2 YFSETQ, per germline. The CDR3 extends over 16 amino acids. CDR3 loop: CASSLVGSGRVNEQFF. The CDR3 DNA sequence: TGCGCCAGCAGCTTGGTCGGTAGCGGGAGGGTCAATGAGCAGTTCTTC.

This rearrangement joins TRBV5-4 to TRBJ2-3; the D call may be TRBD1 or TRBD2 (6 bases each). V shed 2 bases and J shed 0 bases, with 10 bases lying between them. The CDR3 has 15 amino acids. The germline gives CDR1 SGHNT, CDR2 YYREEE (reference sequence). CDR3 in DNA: TGTGCCAGCAGCTTTTCGGGGGCAAGCACAGATACGCAGTATTTT. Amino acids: CASSFSGASTDTQYF.

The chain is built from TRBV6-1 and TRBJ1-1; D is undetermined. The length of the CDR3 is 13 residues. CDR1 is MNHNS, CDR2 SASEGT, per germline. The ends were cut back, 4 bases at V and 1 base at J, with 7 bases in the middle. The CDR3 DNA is TGTGCCAGCAGTGTGAAAGGGAACACTGAAGCTTTCTTT. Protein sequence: CASSVKGNTEAFF.

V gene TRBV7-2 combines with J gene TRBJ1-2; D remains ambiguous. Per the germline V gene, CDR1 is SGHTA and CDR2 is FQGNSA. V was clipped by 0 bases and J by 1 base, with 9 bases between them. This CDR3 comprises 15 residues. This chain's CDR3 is CASSLARHHNYGYTF. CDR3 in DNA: TGTGCCAGCAGCTTAGCGCGCCACCATAACTATGGCTACACCTTC.

CDR3 DNA: TGCGCCAGCAGCCTAGGACGGCCCTACGAGCAGTACTTC. This gives the protein CASSLGRPYEQYF. This chain joins TRBV5-1 and TRBJ2-7; D gene uncertain. Trimming removed 4 bases from V and 2 bases from J, with 10 bases in between. The CDR3 is 13 amino acids. From germline, CDR1 is SGHRS and CDR2 YFSETQ.

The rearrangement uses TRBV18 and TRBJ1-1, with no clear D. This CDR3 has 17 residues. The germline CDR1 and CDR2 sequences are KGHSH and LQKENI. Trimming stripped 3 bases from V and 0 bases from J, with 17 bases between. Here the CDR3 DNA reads TGTGCCAGCTCACCCATTGGTCCGGGTCCCTTGAACACTGAAGCTTTCTTT. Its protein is CASSPIGPGPLNTEAFF.